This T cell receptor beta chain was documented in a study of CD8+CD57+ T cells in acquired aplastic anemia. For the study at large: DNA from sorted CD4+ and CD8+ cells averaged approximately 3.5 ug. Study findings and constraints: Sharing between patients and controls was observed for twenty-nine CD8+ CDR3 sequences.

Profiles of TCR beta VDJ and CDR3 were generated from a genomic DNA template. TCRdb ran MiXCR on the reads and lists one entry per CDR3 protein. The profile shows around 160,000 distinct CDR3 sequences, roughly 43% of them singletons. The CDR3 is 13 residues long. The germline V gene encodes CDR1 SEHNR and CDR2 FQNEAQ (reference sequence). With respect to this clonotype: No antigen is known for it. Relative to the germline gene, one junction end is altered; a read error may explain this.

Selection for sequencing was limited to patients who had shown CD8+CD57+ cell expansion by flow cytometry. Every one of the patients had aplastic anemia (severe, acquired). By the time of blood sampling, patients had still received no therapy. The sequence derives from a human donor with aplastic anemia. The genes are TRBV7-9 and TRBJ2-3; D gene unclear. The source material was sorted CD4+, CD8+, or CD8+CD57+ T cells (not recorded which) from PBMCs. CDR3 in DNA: TGTGCTAGCAGCGCGCAAGGAACAGATACGCAGTATTTT. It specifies CASSAQGTDTQYF.